This T cell receptor beta chain stems from a study of PD-1 blockade in classical Hodgkin lymphoma. On this clone itself: Its antigen is not known.

General study points: Compared with baseline, CD4+ but not CD8+ TCR diversity had risen significantly by C4D1. Baseline TCR diversity was reportedly lower in newly diagnosed patients than healthy donors. Still unresolved is the cause of the repertoire differences, which may be disease activity or prior therapy. Baseline diversity was lower in partial responders and progressors than complete responders.

The data were produced by immunoSEQ multiplex PCR, yet TCRdb's version contains in-frame clones alone and is incomplete. This sample has almost 30,000 clones; about 82% occur once, and the top ten carry 0.62%. Documented time point: cycle 4 day 1 (C4D1), after more than five weeks of nivolumab. Each patient relapsed following autologous stem cell transplantation, and prior brentuximab vedotin exposure differed. Magnetic negative selection purified CD4+ T cells from thawed PBMCs. The clonotype originates from a human donor with classical Hodgkin lymphoma. The source was CD4+ T cells from blood, collected before the fourth cycle of nivolumab.

The CDR3 here is CASSLESGQPQHF. The CDR3 DNA follows: TGCGCCAGCAGCTTGGAATCTGGGCAGCCCCAGCATTTT. V is TRBV5-1 and J is TRBJ1-5; D remains ambiguous. Trimming left V 0 bases short and J 7 bases short, with 8 bases between. The CDR3 loop spans 13 amino acids. Germline CDR1 SGHRS, CDR2 YFSETQ.